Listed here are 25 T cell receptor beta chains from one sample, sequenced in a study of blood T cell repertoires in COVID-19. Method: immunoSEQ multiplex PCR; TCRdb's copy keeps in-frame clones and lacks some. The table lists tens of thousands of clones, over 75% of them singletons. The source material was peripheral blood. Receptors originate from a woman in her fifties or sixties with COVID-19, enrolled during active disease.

CDR3 amino acids: CASRSRGSGTGELFF. The CDR3 bases are TGTGCCAGCAGATCCAGGGGTTCTGGCACCGGGGAGCTGTTTTTT. This chain connects TRBV11-3 to TRBJ2-2, with a weak D call TRBD1 (6 bases). Germline V gene lookup returns CDR1 SGHNT and CDR2 YENEEA. With 6 bases removed from V and 4 bases from J, the gap between germline ends came to 15 bases. The CDR3 consists of 15 residues.

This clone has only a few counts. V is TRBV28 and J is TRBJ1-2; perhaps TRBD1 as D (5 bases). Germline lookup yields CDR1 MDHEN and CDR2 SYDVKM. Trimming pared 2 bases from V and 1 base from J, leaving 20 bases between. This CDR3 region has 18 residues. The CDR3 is CASSLPYRHNPINYGYTF. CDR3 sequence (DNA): TGTGCCAGCAGTTTACCCTACAGGCACAATCCAATTAACTATGGCTACACCTTC.

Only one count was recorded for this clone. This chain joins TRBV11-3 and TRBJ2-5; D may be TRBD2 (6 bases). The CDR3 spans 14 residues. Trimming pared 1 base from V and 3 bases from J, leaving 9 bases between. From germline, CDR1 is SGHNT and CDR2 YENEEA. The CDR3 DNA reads TGTGCCAGCAGCTTAGGGTGGAGGGAAGAGACCCAGTACTTC. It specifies CASSLGWREETQYF. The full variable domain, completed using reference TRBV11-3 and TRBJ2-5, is EAGVVQSPRYKIIEKKQPVAFWCNPISGHNTLYWYLQNLGQGPELLIRYENEEAVDDSQLPKDRFSAERLKGVDSTLKIQPAELGDSAVYLCASSLGWREETQYFGPGTRLLVL.

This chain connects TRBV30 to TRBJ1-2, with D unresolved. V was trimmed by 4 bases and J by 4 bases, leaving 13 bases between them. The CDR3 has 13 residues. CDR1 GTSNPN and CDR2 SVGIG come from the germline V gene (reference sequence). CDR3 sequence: CAWKNTGGYGYTF. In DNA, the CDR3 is TGTGCCTGGAAGAATACGGGAGGCTATGGCTACACCTTC. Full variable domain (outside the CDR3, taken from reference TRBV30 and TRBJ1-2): SQTIHQWPATLVQPVGSPLSLECTVEGTSNPNLYWYRQAAGRGLQLLFYSVGIGQISSEVPQNLSASRPQDRQFILSSKKLLLSDSGFYLCAWKNTGGYGYTFGSGTRLTVV.

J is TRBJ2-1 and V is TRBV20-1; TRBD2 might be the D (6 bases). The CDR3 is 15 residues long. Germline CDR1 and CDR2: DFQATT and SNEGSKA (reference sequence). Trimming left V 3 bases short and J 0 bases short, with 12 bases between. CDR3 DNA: TGCAGTGCTAGTGTTAGCGGAAGCTCCTACAATGAGCAGTTCTTC. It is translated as CSASVSGSSYNEQFF.

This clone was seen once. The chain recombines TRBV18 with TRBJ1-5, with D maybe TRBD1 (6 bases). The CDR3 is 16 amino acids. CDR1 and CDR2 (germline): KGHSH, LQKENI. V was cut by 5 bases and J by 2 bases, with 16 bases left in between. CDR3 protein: CASSTTGPGGNQPQHF. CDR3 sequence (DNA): TGTGCCAGCTCAACAACAGGGCCAGGGGGCAATCAGCCCCAGCATTTT.

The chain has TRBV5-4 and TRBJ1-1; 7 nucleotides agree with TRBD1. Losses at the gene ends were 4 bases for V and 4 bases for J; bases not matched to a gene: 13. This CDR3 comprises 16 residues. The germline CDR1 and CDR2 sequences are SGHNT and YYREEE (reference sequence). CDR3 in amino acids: CASSSQVTGRTTEAFF. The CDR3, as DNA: TGTGCCAGCAGCAGTCAGGTGACAGGGCGGACCACTGAAGCTTTCTTT.

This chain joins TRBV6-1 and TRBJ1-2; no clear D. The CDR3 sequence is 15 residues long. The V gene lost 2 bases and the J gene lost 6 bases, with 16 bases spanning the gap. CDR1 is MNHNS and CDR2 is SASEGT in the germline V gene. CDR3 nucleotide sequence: TGTGCCAGCAGTGAACTGGCACTGTTGGGCGATGGCTACACCTTC. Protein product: CASSELALLGDGYTF.

CDR3 sequence reads: CASTPRGPYNEQFF. The CDR3 DNA reads as TGTGCCAGCACCCCCAGGGGGCCCTACAATGAGCAGTTCTTC. The V gene is TRBV28, the J gene TRBJ2-1; 8 nucleotides match TRBD1. After removal of 7 bases from V and 2 bases from J, the junction contained 4 bases not matched to a gene. The germline V gene has CDR1 MDHEN and CDR2 SYDVKM. CDR3 length: 14 amino acids.

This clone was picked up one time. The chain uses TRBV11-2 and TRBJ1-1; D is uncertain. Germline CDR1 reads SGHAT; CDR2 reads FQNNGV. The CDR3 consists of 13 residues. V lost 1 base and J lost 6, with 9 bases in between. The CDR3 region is CASSLVRASEAFF. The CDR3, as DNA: TGTGCCAGCAGCTTAGTTAGAGCCTCTGAAGCTTTCTTT.

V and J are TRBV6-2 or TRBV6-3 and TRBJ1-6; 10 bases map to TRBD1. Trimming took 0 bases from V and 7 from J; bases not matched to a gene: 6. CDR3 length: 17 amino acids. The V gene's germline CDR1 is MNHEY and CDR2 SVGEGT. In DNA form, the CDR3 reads TGTGCCAGCAGTTACTCCGGGACAGGGGTTCGAAATTCACCCCTCCACTTT. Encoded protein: CASSYSGTGVRNSPLHF.

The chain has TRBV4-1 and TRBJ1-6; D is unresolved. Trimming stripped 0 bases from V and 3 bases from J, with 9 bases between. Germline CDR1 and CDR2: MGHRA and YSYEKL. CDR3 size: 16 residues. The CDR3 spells CASSQDPRGYNSPLHF. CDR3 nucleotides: TGCGCCAGCAGCCAAGATCCCCGGGGCTATAATTCACCCCTCCACTTT.

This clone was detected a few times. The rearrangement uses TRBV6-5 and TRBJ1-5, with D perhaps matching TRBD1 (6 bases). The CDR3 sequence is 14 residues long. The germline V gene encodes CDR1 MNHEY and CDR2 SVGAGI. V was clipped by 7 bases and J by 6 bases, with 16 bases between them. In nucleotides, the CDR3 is TGTGCCAGCACGGCAGGGGAAGAGGTTCAGCCCCAGCATTTT. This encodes CASTAGEEVQPQHF.

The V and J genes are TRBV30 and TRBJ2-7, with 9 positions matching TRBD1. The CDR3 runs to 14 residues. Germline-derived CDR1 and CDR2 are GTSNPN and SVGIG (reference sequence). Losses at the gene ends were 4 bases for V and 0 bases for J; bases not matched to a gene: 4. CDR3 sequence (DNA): TGTGCCTGGAAGCGGGGACAGGGCTCCTACGAGCAGTACTTC. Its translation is CAWKRGQGSYEQYF.

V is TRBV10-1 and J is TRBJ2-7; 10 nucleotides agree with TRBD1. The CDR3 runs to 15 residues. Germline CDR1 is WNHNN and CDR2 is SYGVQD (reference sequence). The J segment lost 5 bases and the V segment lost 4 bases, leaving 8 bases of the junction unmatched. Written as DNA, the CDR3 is TGCGCCAGCAGTGGAGGGGGACAGGGGCGGCACGAGCAGTACTTC. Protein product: CASSGGGQGRHEQYF.

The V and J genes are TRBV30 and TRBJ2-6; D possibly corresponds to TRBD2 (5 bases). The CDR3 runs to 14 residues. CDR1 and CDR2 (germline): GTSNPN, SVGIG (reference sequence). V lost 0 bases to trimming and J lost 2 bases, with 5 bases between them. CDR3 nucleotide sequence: TGTGCCTGGAGTGTCGGGGCTGGGGCCAACGTCCTGACTTTC. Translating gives CAWSVGAGANVLTF.

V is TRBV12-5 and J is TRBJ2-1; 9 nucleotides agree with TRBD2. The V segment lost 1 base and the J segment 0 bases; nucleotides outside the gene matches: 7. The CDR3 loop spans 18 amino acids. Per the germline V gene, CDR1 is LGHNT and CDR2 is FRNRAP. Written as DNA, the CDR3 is TGTGCTAGTGGTTTGGCCGGACGAGCGGGAGGCTCCTACAATGAGCAGTTCTTC. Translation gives CASGLAGRAGGSYNEQFF. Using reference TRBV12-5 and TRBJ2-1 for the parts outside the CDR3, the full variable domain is DARVTQTPRHKVTEMGQEVTMRCQPILGHNTVFWYRQTMMQGLELLAYFRNRAPLDDSGMPKDRFSAEMPDATLATLKIQPSEPRDSAVYFCASGLAGRAGGSYNEQFFGPGTRLTVL.

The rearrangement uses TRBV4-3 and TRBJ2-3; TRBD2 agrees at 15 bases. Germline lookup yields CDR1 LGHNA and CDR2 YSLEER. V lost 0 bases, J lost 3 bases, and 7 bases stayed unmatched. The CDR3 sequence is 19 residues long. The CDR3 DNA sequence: TGCGCCAGCAGCCAAGAGTGGACTAGCGGGAGGGCCGTGACAGATACGCAGTATTTT. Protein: CASSQEWTSGRAVTDTQYF.

The chain's CDR3 is CASSGSGGFPTSTDTQYF. The CDR3 DNA is TGTGCCAGCAGCGGATCAGGGGGATTCCCTACTAGCACAGATACGCAGTATTTT. The rearrangement joins TRBV9 to TRBJ2-3, with TRBD1 matching over 7 bases. Germline V gene lookup returns CDR1 SGDLS and CDR2 YYNGEE. V lost 3 bases to trimming and J lost 0 bases; unmatched junction nucleotides: 13. This CDR3 is 18 amino acids long.

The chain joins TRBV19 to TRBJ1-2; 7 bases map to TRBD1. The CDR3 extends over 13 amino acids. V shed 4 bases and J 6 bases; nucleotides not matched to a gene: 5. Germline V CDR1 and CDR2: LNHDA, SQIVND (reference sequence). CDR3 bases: TGTGCCAGTAGTAGCGACAGGGTGGATGGCTACACCTTC. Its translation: CASSSDRVDGYTF.

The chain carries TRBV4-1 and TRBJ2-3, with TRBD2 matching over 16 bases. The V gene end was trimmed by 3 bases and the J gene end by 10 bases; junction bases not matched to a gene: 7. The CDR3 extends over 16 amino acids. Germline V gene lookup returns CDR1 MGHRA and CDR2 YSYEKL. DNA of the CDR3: TGCGCCAGCAGCCACGGAGGGACTAGCGGGAGGGCATCGCAGTATTTT. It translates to CASSHGGTSGRASQYF.

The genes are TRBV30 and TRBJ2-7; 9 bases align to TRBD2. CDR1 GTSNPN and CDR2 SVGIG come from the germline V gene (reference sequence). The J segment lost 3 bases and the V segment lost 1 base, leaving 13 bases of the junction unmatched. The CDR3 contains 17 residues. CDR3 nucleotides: TGTGCCTGGAGTGCCGGGACGGGGCGGGAGGGCCTCTACGAGCAGTACTTC. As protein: CAWSAGTGREGLYEQYF.

DNA of the CDR3: TGTGCCAGCAGTGGGGCGATCCTGAACACTGAAGCTTTCTTT. Translation gives CASSGAILNTEAFF. The V and J genes are TRBV2 and TRBJ1-1; D remains unclear. Trimming took off 4 bases at V and 0 bases at J, with 9 bases between the two ends. CDR3 length: 14 amino acids. Germline V gives CDR1 SNHLY, CDR2 FYNNEI. Full variable domain (outside the CDR3, taken from reference TRBV2 and TRBJ1-1): EPEVTQTPSHQVTQMGQEVILRCVPISNHLYFYWYRQILGQKVEFLVSFYNNEISEKSEIFDDQFSVERPDGSNFTLKIRSTKLEDSAMYFCASSGAILNTEAFFGQGTRLTVV.

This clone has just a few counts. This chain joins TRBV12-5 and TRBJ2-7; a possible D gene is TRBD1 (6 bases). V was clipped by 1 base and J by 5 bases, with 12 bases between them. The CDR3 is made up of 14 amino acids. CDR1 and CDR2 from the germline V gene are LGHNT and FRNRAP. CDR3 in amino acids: CASGLALQGHEQYF. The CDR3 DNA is TGTGCTAGTGGTTTGGCCCTACAGGGTCACGAGCAGTACTTC.

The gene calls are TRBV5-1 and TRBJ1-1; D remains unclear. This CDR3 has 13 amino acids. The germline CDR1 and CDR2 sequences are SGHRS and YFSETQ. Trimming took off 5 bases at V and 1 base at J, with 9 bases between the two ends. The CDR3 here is CASRFVKNTEAFF. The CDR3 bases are TGCGCCAGCAGGTTCGTTAAGAACACTGAAGCTTTCTTT.